This T cell receptor (beta chain) was identified in a study of beta chain features in type 1 diabetes. Per germline, CDR1 LGHNA and CDR2 YNFKEQ. V shed 1 base, J shed 1 base, and the junction held 7 bases outside the gene matches. The CDR3 is 17 amino acids. Study observations and caveats: People with Type 1 diabetes carried modestly yet significantly shorter TCRB CDR3s in all four CD4+ subsets.

Turning to this clone: The target antigen is unknown.

CD45RO/CCR7/CD25/CD127/CD95/CD27 staining was used to isolate CD4+ naive, central memory, regulatory and stem cell-like memory cells by sorting. The sequenced template was cDNA made from the entire isolated RNA. Clones were sequenced by immunoSEQ multiplex PCR, and TCRdb holds only the in-frame ones, with some missing. The sample includes over 200,000 clones, about a tenth of them seen just once. This receptor was taken from a man between 25 and 39 years old with type 1 diabetes. V usage is TRBV4-2 and J usage is TRBJ2-5; 9 bases agree with TRBD2. Sample: naive CD4+ T cells from blood. This CDR3 is CASSQGASGDSQETQYF. The DNA for the CDR3 is TGTGCCAGCAGCCAAGGGGCTAGCGGGGACAGCCAAGAGACCCAGTACTTC.